This entry features one T cell receptor beta chain sequence. Libraries were prepared by immunoSEQ multiplex PCR; TCRdb keeps only in-frame clonotypes and omits some of them. The table has around 25,000 clones, under 85% seen once. The entry originates in a study of blood T cell repertoires in COVID-19. CDR3 size: 12 residues. Germline V gene sequence: CDR1 SQVTM, CDR2 ANQGSEA. Unmatched junction bases numbered 4, after V lost 7 bases and J lost 4 bases. The chain has TRBV29-1 and TRBJ2-5, with 9 bases fitting TRBD1. Input material: peripheral blood. The TCR originated in a man aged 70-80 years with acute or convalescent COVID-19. In DNA, the CDR3 is TGCAGCGGGGGACAGGGAATAGAGACCCAGTACTTC. Translated, it gives CSGGQGIETQYF.